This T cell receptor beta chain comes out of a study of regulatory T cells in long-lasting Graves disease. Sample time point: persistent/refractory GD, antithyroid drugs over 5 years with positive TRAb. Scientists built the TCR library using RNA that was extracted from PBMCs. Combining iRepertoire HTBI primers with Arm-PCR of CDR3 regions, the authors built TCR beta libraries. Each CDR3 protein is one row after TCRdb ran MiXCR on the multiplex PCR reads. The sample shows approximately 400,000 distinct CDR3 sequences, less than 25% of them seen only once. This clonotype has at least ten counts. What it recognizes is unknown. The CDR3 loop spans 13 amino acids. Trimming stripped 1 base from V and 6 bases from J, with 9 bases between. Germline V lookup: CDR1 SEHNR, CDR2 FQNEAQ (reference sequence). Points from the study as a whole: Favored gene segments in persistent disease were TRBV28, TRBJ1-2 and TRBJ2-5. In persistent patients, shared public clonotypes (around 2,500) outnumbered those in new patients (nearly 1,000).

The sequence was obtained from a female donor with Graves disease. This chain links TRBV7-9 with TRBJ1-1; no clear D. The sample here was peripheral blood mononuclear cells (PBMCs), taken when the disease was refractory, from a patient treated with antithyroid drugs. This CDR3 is CASSLEGIAEAFF. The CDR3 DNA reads TGTGCCAGCAGCTTAGAAGGGATAGCTGAAGCTTTCTTT.